One and the same sample provided the 2 T cell receptor beta chains below, sequenced in a study of beta chain features in type 1 diabetes. Expressed TCRB transcripts got sequenced, as all isolated RNA was reverse transcribed. Profiling relied on immunoSEQ multiplex PCR, and the TCRdb table lists in-frame clones only, not all of them. The repertoire includes under 350,000 clones, under 8.5% of them detected once, and roughly 1% sits in the top ten. The sample comprised central memory CD4+ T cells from blood. These receptors all stem from a woman aged 18-35 years in good health.

This chain joins TRBV6-5 and TRBJ1-2, with TRBD1 matching 10 bases. The J segment lost 5 bases and the V segment lost 4 bases, leaving 10 bases of the junction unmatched. The CDR3 has 16 residues. Germline V gives CDR1 MNHEY, CDR2 SVGAGI. This CDR3 is CASSSLTGGGLYGYTF. Here the CDR3 DNA reads TGTGCCAGCAGTTCTTTGACAGGGGGCGGGCTTTATGGCTACACCTTC.

The chain couples TRBV9 to TRBJ1-4, with D unresolved. The germline V gene encodes CDR1 SGDLS and CDR2 YYNGEE. The CDR3 contains 13 residues. V was trimmed by 0 bases and J by 8 bases, leaving 8 bases between them. CDR3 DNA sequence: TGTGCCAGCAGCGTAGGGGCAGGAGAAAAACTGTTTTTT. This gives the protein CASSVGAGEKLFF.